The TCR beta chain described here comes from a study of T cell changes during pregnancy in multiple sclerosis. Trimming left V 6 bases short and J 5 bases short, with 13 bases between. Per germline, CDR1 LNHDA and CDR2 SQIVND (reference sequence). The CDR3 is 13 residues long. Sequencing was performed with immunoSEQ multiplex PCR; in TCRdb, only in-frame clones are kept and a portion is missing. The table shows about 72,000 clones, with 91% occurring only once. The TCR originated in a female donor in good health, enrolled as a control in a pregnancy study. The chain combines TRBV19 with TRBJ2-5; tentatively, D is TRBD1 (6 bases). Sequenced material: peripheral blood, taken in the third trimester of pregnancy. CDR3 in amino acids: CASRSQGVETQYF. The CDR3 nucleotides are TGTGCCAGTAGGTCACAGGGTGTTGAGACCCAGTACTTC.